Given below is one TCR beta chain in context. This record comes from a study of T cells in tuberculosis. Clones were read by immunoSEQ multiplex PCR, and TCRdb kept only the in-frame ones, dropping some. Of about 59,000 clones listed, 81% were seen once; the top ten hold 9.5% to 15%. Sorting used thawed, overnight-rested PBMC stained with anti-CD3, a viability dye and GMM-loaded CD1B tetramer. The lipid loaded on the CD1B tetramers was C32 glucose monomycolate from Rhodococcus equi. Before cryopreservation, the sorted PBMC lost their CD14-expressing monocytes. Tetramer-negative cells, some 100,000 per donor, were also sorted. The sample consisted of CD1b-GMM tetramer-negative cells sorted from PBMCs. This TCR came from an adult woman with latent tuberculosis.

CDR3 DNA: TGTGCCAGCACCAAAAGACAGGGGGCGAGCCCCGAGACCCAGTACTTC. Protein product: CASTKRQGASPETQYF. The rearrangement uses TRBV21-1 and TRBJ2-5; the table assigns TRBD1, which was not confirmed against the DNA. TRBV21-1 is a recognized pseudogene. CDR3 length: 16 residues.